These T cell receptor beta chains were read from a single sample in a study of blood T cell repertoires in COVID-19. Some clones are missing from TCRdb's copy, which holds only in-frame ones; the method was immunoSEQ multiplex PCR. This table holds around 300,000 clones, about nine tenths found once. Sequences were obtained from peripheral blood. The receptors come from a woman aged 30 to 39 with COVID-19, enrolled during active disease. Both conserved end residues are part of each CDR3. Fields, in order: J gene, D gene, clone size, V gene, CDR3 protein, CDR3 DNA. A D gene is named only where the DNA matches it firmly. Clone size, where shown, is once, few, many, or a class for clones that have expanded.

j_gene: TRBJ2-1
d_gene: TRBD2
abundance: once
v_gene: TRBV2
CDR3aa: CASSDGLAGVNEQFF
CDR3nt: TGTGCCAGCAGTGATGGCCTAGCGGGAGTCAACGAGCAGTTCTTC

j_gene: TRBJ1-6
d_gene: TRBD1
abundance: NA
v_gene: TRBV11-2
CDR3aa: CASSTWTGDNSPLHF
CDR3nt: TGTGCCAGCAGCACCTGGACAGGAGATAATTCACCCCTCCACTTT

j_gene: TRBJ1-2
d_gene: NA
abundance: NA
v_gene: TRBV11-2
CDR3aa: CASSFQDRSYGYTF
CDR3nt: TGTGCCAGCAGCTTCCAAGACAGAAGCTATGGCTACACCTTC

j_gene: TRBJ1-1
d_gene: TRBD1
abundance: NA
v_gene: TRBV28
CDR3aa: CASSTGGNTEAFF
CDR3nt: TGTGCCAGCAGTACAGGGGGGAACACTGAAGCTTTCTTT

j_gene: TRBJ2-5
d_gene: TRBD2
abundance: NA
v_gene: TRBV6-6
CDR3aa: CASSYSSGRGKETQYF
CDR3nt: TGTGCCAGCAGTTACTCTAGCGGGAGGGGAAAAGAGACCCAGTACTTC

j_gene: TRBJ1-1
d_gene: NA
abundance: NA
v_gene: TRBV12-3/TRBV12-4
CDR3aa: CASSFGAGRIF
CDR3nt: TGTGCCAGCAGTTTTGGGGCAGGCCGAATCTTT

j_gene: TRBJ2-7
d_gene: TRBD2
abundance: NA
v_gene: TRBV19
CDR3aa: CASSSTSGVLYEQYF
CDR3nt: TGTGCCAGTAGTAGCACTAGCGGGGTACTCTACGAGCAGTACTTC

j_gene: TRBJ1-1
d_gene: TRBD1
abundance: NA
v_gene: TRBV19
CDR3aa: CASSGSGTGFPNTEAFF
CDR3nt: TGTGCCAGTAGTGGGTCCGGGACAGGATTTCCGAACACTGAAGCTTTCTTT

j_gene: TRBJ2-7
d_gene: TRBD2
abundance: NA
v_gene: TRBV10-3
CDR3aa: CAISDPSGRSYEQYF
CDR3nt: TGTGCCATCAGTGATCCTAGCGGGAGATCCTACGAGCAGTACTTC

j_gene: TRBJ2-3
d_gene: TRBD2
abundance: NA
v_gene: TRBV3-1/TRBV3-2
CDR3aa: CASSHSDRVTLAGAADTQYF
CDR3nt: TGTGCCAGCAGCCACTCGGACAGGGTAACACTAGCGGGAGCAGCAGATACGCAGTATTTT

j_gene: TRBJ2-7
d_gene: TRBD2
abundance: NA
v_gene: TRBV2
CDR3aa: CASKPGLEIYEQYF
CDR3nt: TGTGCCAGCAAACCGGGACTAGAGATCTACGAGCAGTACTTC

j_gene: TRBJ1-2
d_gene: NA
abundance: NA
v_gene: TRBV11-2
CDR3aa: CASSLAGGYGYTF
CDR3nt: TGTGCCAGCAGCTTGGCCGGAGGCTATGGCTACACCTTC

j_gene: TRBJ2-5
d_gene: NA
abundance: NA
v_gene: TRBV4-2
CDR3aa: CASSQDKVRETQYF
CDR3nt: TGTGCCAGCAGCCAAGATAAAGTACGGGAGACCCAGTACTTC

j_gene: TRBJ1-3
d_gene: NA
abundance: NA
v_gene: TRBV19
CDR3aa: CASSPQVFSGNTIYF
CDR3nt: TGTGCCAGTAGTCCACAGGTCTTCTCTGGAAACACCATATATTTT

j_gene: TRBJ1-3
d_gene: TRBD1
abundance: NA
v_gene: TRBV5-6
CDR3aa: CASSHRQGGGNTIYF
CDR3nt: TGTGCCAGCAGCCACCGGCAGGGGGGCGGAAACACCATATATTTT

j_gene: TRBJ2-7
d_gene: TRBD1
abundance: NA
v_gene: TRBV7-3
CDR3aa: CASSWTGGLDEQYF
CDR3nt: TGTGCCAGCAGCTGGACAGGGGGTCTCGACGAGCAGTACTTC

j_gene: TRBJ2-7
d_gene: TRBD1
abundance: NA
v_gene: TRBV11-2
CDR3aa: CASSSLRDRSYEQYF
CDR3nt: TGTGCCAGCAGCTCCCTCCGGGACAGGTCCTACGAGCAGTACTTC

j_gene: TRBJ1-1
d_gene: NA
abundance: NA
v_gene: TRBV5-4
CDR3aa: CASSLMGGQEAFF
CDR3nt: TGTGCCAGCAGCCTGATGGGGGGGCAAGAAGCTTTCTTT

j_gene: TRBJ2-1
d_gene: NA
abundance: NA
v_gene: TRBV21-1
CDR3aa: CASRGTYNEQFF
CDR3nt: TGTGCCAGTCGGGGGACTTACAATGAGCAGTTCTTC

j_gene: TRBJ1-4
d_gene: NA
abundance: NA
v_gene: TRBV3-1/TRBV3-2
CDR3aa: CASSQGRETNEKLFF
CDR3nt: TGTGCCAGCAGCCAAGGCAGGGAAACTAATGAAAAACTGTTTTTT

j_gene: TRBJ1-6
d_gene: TRBD1
abundance: NA
v_gene: TRBV27
CDR3aa: CASSYRGNNSPLHF
CDR3nt: TGTGCCAGCAGTTACAGGGGCAATAATTCACCCCTCCACTTT

j_gene: TRBJ2-6
d_gene: NA
abundance: few
v_gene: TRBV5-6
CDR3aa: CASGAGANVLTF
CDR3nt: TGTGCCAGCGGAGCTGGGGCCAACGTCCTGACTTTC

j_gene: TRBJ2-2
d_gene: TRBD2
abundance: NA
v_gene: TRBV30
CDR3aa: CAWSVLAGSPGTGELFF
CDR3nt: TGTGCCTGGAGTGTGCTAGCGGGCTCCCCTGGGACCGGGGAGCTGTTTTTT

j_gene: TRBJ1-1
d_gene: TRBD1
abundance: NA
v_gene: TRBV11-1
CDR3aa: CASSLRQGDVAEAFF
CDR3nt: TGTGCCAGCAGCCTCAGACAGGGAGATGTCGCTGAAGCTTTCTTT

j_gene: TRBJ2-7
d_gene: TRBD2
abundance: NA
v_gene: TRBV7-9
CDR3aa: CASSWVLAGTAEQYF
CDR3nt: TGTGCCAGCAGCTGGGTCCTAGCGGGAACGGCCGAGCAGTACTTC

j_gene: TRBJ2-3
d_gene: NA
abundance: NA
v_gene: TRBV11-2
CDR3aa: CASSFARRPDTQYF
CDR3nt: TGTGCCAGCAGCTTCGCAAGGCGGCCAGATACGCAGTATTTT

j_gene: TRBJ2-7
d_gene: TRBD1
abundance: NA
v_gene: TRBV6-6
CDR3aa: CASSYRDRGLYEQYF
CDR3nt: TGTGCCAGCAGTTACCGGGACAGGGGACTCTACGAGCAGTACTTC

j_gene: TRBJ1-4
d_gene: NA
abundance: NA
v_gene: TRBV29-1
CDR3aa: CSVVEGVTNEKLFF
CDR3nt: TGCAGCGTTGTTGAGGGGGTAACTAATGAAAAACTGTTTTTT

j_gene: TRBJ2-5
d_gene: TRBD2
abundance: NA
v_gene: TRBV5-1
CDR3aa: CASSAPQGRREGRSQETQYF
CDR3nt: TGCGCCAGCAGCGCGCCGCAGGGAAGGCGGGAGGGACGCAGCCAAGAGACCCAGTACTTC